This paragraph reports one TCR beta chain. The sample originates from a study of blood T cell repertoires in COVID-19. TCRdb's copy holds only in-frame clones and misses some; the assay was immunoSEQ multiplex PCR. The sample lists about 300,000 clones; around 85% were seen once. The junction had 3 bases not matched to a gene; V was cut back by 4 bases and J by 3 bases. This CDR3 is built from 15 residues. CDR1 is LNHNV and CDR2 is YYDKDF in the germline V gene (reference sequence). The sequence derives from a human donor with COVID-19, enrolled during active disease. The donor label of this sample is uncertain. Input material: peripheral blood. The chain couples TRBV15 to TRBJ2-2; TRBD1 matches 9 bases. The CDR3 sequence is CATSIDRGDTGELFF. DNA for the CDR3: TGTGCCACCAGCATAGACAGGGGGGACACCGGGGAGCTGTTTTTT.